This TCR beta chain was recorded in a study of T cell responses to AZD1222 COVID-19 vaccine. Study-wide points: Dominant CD4 TCR responses targeted spike regions 160-218 and 743-854.

The data were produced by immunoSEQ multiplex PCR, yet TCRdb's version contains in-frame clones alone and is incomplete. Of 150,000 to 200,000 clones detected, under 95% appear once; the ten largest clones hold 4.4%. This clone was found once. Antigen specificity is unknown. CDR1 is LNHNV and CDR2 is YYDKDF in the germline V gene (reference sequence). The ends lost 1 base at V and 6 bases at J; junction bases unmatched: 15. This CDR3 region has 19 residues. This clonotype was sampled from an adult in good health. This chain joins TRBV15 and TRBJ2-2; 9 bases are shared with TRBD2. The specimen was peripheral blood, collected on day 0 of MenACWY control vaccination. CDR3 residues: CATSRGFLAGTSLAGELFF. CDR3 sequence (DNA): TGTGCCACCAGCAGAGGCTTTCTAGCGGGAACCTCTCTGGCCGGGGAGCTGTTTTTT.